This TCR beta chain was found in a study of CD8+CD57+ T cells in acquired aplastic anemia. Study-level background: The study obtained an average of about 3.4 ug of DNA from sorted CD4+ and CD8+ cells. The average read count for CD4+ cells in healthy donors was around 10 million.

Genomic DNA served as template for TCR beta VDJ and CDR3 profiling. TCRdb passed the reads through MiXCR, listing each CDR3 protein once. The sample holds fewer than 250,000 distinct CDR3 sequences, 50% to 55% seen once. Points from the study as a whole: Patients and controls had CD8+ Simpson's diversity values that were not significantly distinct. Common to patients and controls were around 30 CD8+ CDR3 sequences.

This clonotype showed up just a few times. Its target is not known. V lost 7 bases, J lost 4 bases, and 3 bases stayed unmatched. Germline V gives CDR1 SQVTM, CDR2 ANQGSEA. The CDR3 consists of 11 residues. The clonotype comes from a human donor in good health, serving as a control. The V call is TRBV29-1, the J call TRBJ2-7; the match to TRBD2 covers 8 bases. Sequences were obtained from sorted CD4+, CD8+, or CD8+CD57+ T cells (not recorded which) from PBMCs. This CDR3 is CSGRGGYEQYF. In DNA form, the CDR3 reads TGCAGCGGACGGGGGGGGTACGAGCAGTACTTC.